This T cell receptor (beta chain) was identified in a study of CD8 T cells in Susac syndrome (dated by TCRdb to between 2018 and 2021). Broadly, across the study: Of the Susac syndrome patients who were sequenced, eight were in clinical remission while about six had clinically active disease. Susac syndrome patients were therapy-naive, on corticosteroids (some also receiving IVIg), or on IVIg alone at blood withdrawal. Repertoire sequencing was used to test whether CD8+ T cell activation and differentiation in Susac syndrome was antigen driven. The clonality of the CD8+ T cell repertoire was compared across about a dozen healthy donors, some 14 Susac syndrome patients and under 19 multiple sclerosis patients. Points the paper makes about the study in general: In the total CD8+ and CD8+ TEMRA repertoires, sixteen and five Susac-specific public clones, respectively, were identified. Clonal expansion was observed in Susac syndrome CD8+ repertoires, with the highest expansion in CD8+ TEMRA cells and greater expansion in clinically active than in remitting patients. The TCR sequencing and HLA analysis was acknowledged to have included a relatively small number of individuals.

This clonotype was picked up a small number of times. No antigen is known for it. No much larger clone exists at a distance of one base, and base qualities are not known. A distance of 14 bases separates the germline ends of V and J, which lose 0 bases and 5 bases respectively. Including the terminal cysteine and phenylalanine, the CDR3 comprises 15 residues. Kept here is only the CDR3 DNA, which spans 45 bases and is read in frame from base 1. Reading the germline V gene gives CDR1 SGHRS and CDR2 YFSETQ. RNA was extracted with the RNeasy kit and about 0.5 to 1 ug was reverse transcribed using random hexamers. The immunoSEQ multiplex PCR assay, which covers 54 Vbeta and 13 Jbeta segments, was used to amplify TCR beta CDR3 regions. To correct PCR amplification bias, a synthetic template baseline was used for both primer optimization and computational correction. Per the source publication's procedure: Reads were annotated to V, D and J genes per IMGT and analyzed with immunoSEQ Analyzer, keeping only productive sequences. Clonality was calculated as one minus the Shannon entropy normalized by log2 of the number of productive unique sequences. Public and private clones were assessed among the 100 most prevalent clones of each patient and control. Clones were defined as Susac-specific when absent from the healthy and MS cohorts, from roughly 1,100 published viral clones and from other ImmuneACCESS disease sequences. TCRdb reprocessed the public reads (quality trimming at Q25 with fastp, clone calling with MiXCR) and kept in-frame beta chains. Every CDR3 protein is listed once, alongside the most common genes and DNA of its rows. These V and J calls derive from TCRdb rather than the authors' analysis. For this sample there are 65,000 to 85,000 distinct CDR3 sequences; roughly 92% appear just once. Jointly, the top ten make up about 0.41% of the sample.

Peripheral blood CD8+ and CD4+ T cells from healthy donors, Susac syndrome patients and multiple sclerosis patients were profiled using high-throughput TCR beta sequencing. Recently defined diagnostic criteria for definite or probable disease were met by the Susac syndrome patients. Bulk CD8+ and CD4+ T cells were purified magnetically by negative isolation, whereas CD8+ TEMRA cells were enriched by FACS. Blood was collected in EDTA tubes and processed within 24 hours, with PBMCs isolated through density gradient centrifugation. PBMCs intended for TCR sequencing were frozen in liquid nitrogen and were later thawed in a 37 degrees C water bath. The sorted or isolated CD4+, CD8+ and CD8+ TEMRA cells reached a purity of at least 90%.

The clonotype originates from a human donor with Susac syndrome. This chain is built from TRBV5-1 and TRBJ2-5; the D gene is unclear. Sequencing was done on a sample of CD8+ T cells from PBMCs. The nucleotides read TGCGCCAGCAGCTTGGCCGTGAGCGACCGGGAGACCCAGTACTTC. Its protein reads: CASSLAVSDRETQYF.